Following are 26 T cell receptor beta chains from one sample sequenced in a study of blood T cell repertoires in COVID-19. Generated by immunoSEQ multiplex PCR, the TCRdb table keeps only in-frame clones and is missing some. The table lists about 270,000 clones, about four fifths of them singletons, with around 10% in the top ten. Sequencing used peripheral blood. The receptors come from a woman aged 45-60 years who had recovered from COVID-19.

CDR3 nucleotide sequence: TGTGCCAGCAGCTTAGCTAGCGGGGGGTCATACAATGAGCAGTTCTTC. Protein: CASSLASGGSYNEQFF. The chain couples TRBV7-2 to TRBJ2-1; 10 bases are shared with TRBD2. Germline CDR1 reads SGHTA; CDR2 reads FQGNSA. The length of the CDR3 is 16 residues. V dropped 0 bases and J dropped 4; count of bases not matched to a gene: 3.

The rearrangement joins TRBV20-1 to TRBJ1-2; D uncertain. The length of the CDR3 is 11 residues. Germline V gives CDR1 DFQATT, CDR2 SNEGSKA (reference sequence). V lost 0 bases and J 8 bases, leaving 7 bases between the germline ends. CDR3 nucleotides: TGCAGTGCTAGAGAACCCGGGGGCTACACCTTC. It codes for CSAREPGGYTF.

To note about this clone: One end of the junction fails to match germline, which may point to a read error. This chain links TRBV7-9 with TRBJ1-4; tentatively, D is TRBD1 (6 bases). Germline-derived CDR1 and CDR2 are SEHNR and FQNEAQ (reference sequence). The CDR3 covers 15 residues. CDR3 in amino acids: CASSSPGQSREKLFF. The CDR3 DNA follows: TGTGCCAGCAGCTCGCCCGGACAGTCCCGTGAAAAATTGTTTTTT.

Here the CDR3 DNA reads TGCAGCGTTGAATCACGGGACAGGGGATACGAGCAGTACTTC. Its protein product is CSVESRDRGYEQYF. The chain couples TRBV29-1 to TRBJ2-7, with 10 nucleotides matching TRBD1. With V trimmed by 2 bases and J by 4 bases, 5 bases remained unmatched. CDR3 size: 14 residues. Germline V gene data show CDR1 as SQVTM and CDR2 as ANQGSEA.

This chain links TRBV7-6 with TRBJ2-5, with 10 bases identical to TRBD2. The V segment lost 5 bases and the J segment 4 bases; nucleotides outside the gene matches: 7. The CDR3 is 15 residues long. Germline-derived CDR1 and CDR2 are SGHVS and FNYEAQ. CDR3 protein: CASSILQRGGETQYF. CDR3 in DNA: TGTGCCAGCAGCATACTACAGCGGGGGGGAGAGACCCAGTACTTC.

The chain combines TRBV14 with TRBJ1-1, with 8 bases lining up with TRBD1. The V and J ends lost 0 bases and 3 bases, in that order; junction bases with no gene match: 9. Germline CDR1 and CDR2: SGHDN and FVKESK. The CDR3 is 17 amino acids. CDR3 sequence: CASSQDFRQGTHTEAFF. The CDR3 DNA sequence: TGTGCCAGCAGCCAAGATTTTAGACAGGGGACCCACACTGAAGCTTTCTTT.

This sequence joins TRBV5-1 and TRBJ2-1, with 7 bases aligning to TRBD2. This CDR3 is 13 amino acids long. Germline V gene sequence: CDR1 SGHRS, CDR2 YFSETQ. The trim removed 0 bases at V and 9 bases at J, leaving 3 bases unmatched. The CDR3 spells CASSLDPGGEQFF. Written as DNA, the CDR3 is TGCGCCAGCAGCTTGGATCCGGGAGGTGAGCAGTTCTTC.

The gene calls are TRBV7-2 and TRBJ2-7; tentatively, D is TRBD1 (5 bases). The CDR3 runs 14 residues. V gave up 3 bases and J gave up 5 bases, with 14 bases separating them. Germline V gene lookup returns CDR1 SGHTA and CDR2 FQGNSA. CDR3 loop: CASSLWQGLNEQYF. As DNA, the CDR3 is TGTGCCAGCAGCTTGTGGCAGGGCCTGAACGAGCAGTACTTC.

The genes are TRBV27 and TRBJ1-5; unclear D gene. The CDR3 runs 14 residues. Trimming took off 6 bases at V and 1 base at J, with 10 bases between the two ends. CDR1 is MNHEY, CDR2 SMNVEV, per germline (reference sequence). The CDR3 sequence is CASSPGGSNQPQHF. The CDR3 nucleotides are TGTGCCAGCAGCCCGGGTGGGAGCAATCAGCCCCAGCATTTT.

V usage is TRBV30 and J usage is TRBJ2-2; 13 bases map to TRBD2. Germline V gene data show CDR1 as GTSNPN and CDR2 as SVGIG (reference sequence). The CDR3 length is 15 residues. Trimming cost V 3 bases and J 8 bases; bases outside gene matches: 6. The CDR3 region is CAWSGLAGVSGELFF. DNA for the CDR3: TGTGCCTGGAGCGGACTAGCGGGAGTGTCTGGGGAGCTGTTTTTT.

At least ten counts were recorded for this clone. At one end, the junction sequence differs from germline, possibly due to a read error. V usage is TRBV11-2 and J usage is TRBJ1-2; 7 bases are a match to TRBD1. Germline CDR1 reads SGHAT; CDR2 reads FQNNGV. The CDR3 runs to 15 residues. DNA of the CDR3: TGTGCCAGCAGCTTAAGGATTTTAGTGGGGGACAGTCATTCCTTC. This encodes CASSLRILVGDSHSF.

The rearrangement links TRBV4-1 to TRBJ2-7; tentatively, D is TRBD2 (6 bases). V dropped 1 base and J dropped 3 bases, with 16 bases sitting between them. Germline CDR1 is MGHRA and CDR2 is YSYEKL. The CDR3 is made up of 16 amino acids. The CDR3 region is CASSQATRGADYEQYF. The CDR3, as DNA: TGCGCCAGCAGCCAAGCCACCCGCGGGGCGGACTACGAGCAGTACTTC.

The rearrangement uses TRBV7-6 and TRBJ2-1; tentatively, D is TRBD2 (6 bases). The germline CDR1 and CDR2 sequences are SGHVS and FNYEAQ. CDR3 length: 15 residues. The V gene lost 1 base and the J gene lost 3 bases, with 10 bases spanning the gap. This CDR3 reads CASSLERELYNEQFF. CDR3 nucleotides: TGTGCCAGCAGCTTAGAACGGGAGCTCTACAATGAGCAGTTCTTC.

This chain uses TRBV2 with TRBJ1-2; the match to TRBD1 covers 8 bases. CDR1 and CDR2 (germline): SNHLY, FYNNEI. The CDR3 has 16 residues. The V gene end was trimmed by 4 bases and the J gene end by 0 bases; junction bases not matched to a gene: 7. In nucleotides, the CDR3 is TGTGCCAGCAGTGGAGGACAGGGAAGGACTAACTATGGCTACACCTTC. Protein product: CASSGGQGRTNYGYTF.

J is TRBJ2-7 and V is TRBV19; 9 bases align to TRBD1. Germline V gene data show CDR1 as LNHDA and CDR2 as SQIVND (reference sequence). The CDR3 is 15 residues long. With V trimmed by 6 bases and J by 4 bases, 10 bases remained unmatched. CDR3 nucleotides: TGTGCCAGTAGGGAAGGGGGACAGGGTCTGTACGAGCAGTACTTC. Translation gives CASREGGQGLYEQYF.

The chain uses TRBV2 and TRBJ2-7, with TRBD1 identical over 11 bases. Losses at the gene ends were 0 bases for V and 4 bases for J; bases not matched to a gene: 5. Germline CDR1 and CDR2: SNHLY and FYNNEI. This CDR3 contains 16 residues. The CDR3: CASSEARTGGQYEQYF. As DNA, the CDR3 is TGTGCCAGCAGTGAAGCAAGGACAGGGGGCCAGTACGAGCAGTACTTC.

This sequence joins TRBV10-3 and TRBJ2-1; possibly TRBD1 for D (5 bases). The CDR3 runs 14 residues. V shed 10 bases and J shed 6 bases, with 19 bases lying between them. Per the germline V gene, CDR1 is ENHRY and CDR2 is SYGVKD. As DNA, the CDR3 is TGTGCCACAAGTTCCTTGGAGCAGGGCAATGAGCAGTTCTTC. It specifies CATSSLEQGNEQFF.

Here the CDR3 DNA reads TGTGCCAGCAGTCCACCCCCCGGGACAGTGTCTGGGGAGCAGTACTTC. As protein: CASSPPPGTVSGEQYF. V gene TRBV28 combines with J gene TRBJ2-7, with TRBD1 matching 7 bases. This CDR3 is 16 amino acids long. J gave up 7 bases and V 5 bases, and 17 bases lay outside the gene matches. CDR1 and CDR2 (germline): MDHEN, SYDVKM.

The gene calls are TRBV3-1 (or the pseudogene TRBV3-2) and TRBJ1-1; 7 nucleotides align to TRBD1. V gave up 4 bases and J gave up 6 bases; unmatched junction bases: 8. This CDR3 contains 14 residues. Germline CDR1 reads LGHDT; CDR2 reads YNNKEL (reference sequence). DNA for the CDR3: TGTGCCAGCAGCCCGCGGGACAGAAACTCTGAAGCTTTCTTT. Amino acids: CASSPRDRNSEAFF.

The chain joins TRBV7-6 to TRBJ2-3; TRBD2 aligns across 14 bases. CDR1 and CDR2 (germline): SGHVS, FNYEAQ. Losses at the gene ends were 5 bases for V and 10 bases for J; bases not matched to a gene: 11. There are 16 residues in the CDR3. CDR3 residues: CASSPGLAGGRPSQYF. The CDR3 nucleotides read TGTGCCAGCAGCCCTGGACTAGCGGGGGGACGCCCATCGCAGTATTTT.

To note about this clone: The sample carries other DNA sequences with the same CDR3. The chain couples TRBV28 to TRBJ1-2; D is ambiguous. Germline V lookup: CDR1 MDHEN, CDR2 SYDVKM. This CDR3 spans 12 amino acids. V was pared by 3 bases and J by 4 bases, with 6 bases between. CDR3 sequence reads: CASSLESYGYTF. CDR3 coding DNA: TGTGCCAGCAGTTTGGAGAGCTATGGCTACACCTTC.

J is TRBJ1-1 and V is TRBV4-3; tentatively, D is TRBD1 (6 bases). With 0 bases removed from V and 4 bases from J, the gap between germline ends came to 15 bases. This CDR3 has 16 amino acids. Germline values: CDR1 LGHNA, CDR2 YSLEER. In nucleotides, the CDR3 is TGCGCCAGCAGCCAAGAAGTAAAGGGGGGGATCACTGAAGCTTTCTTT. Protein sequence: CASSQEVKGGITEAFF.

In its sample, this clone was seen once. The chain recombines TRBV10-2 with TRBJ2-5; possibly TRBD1 for D (6 bases). Deletions cut 4 bases from V and 4 bases from J, with 10 bases between. CDR1 is WSHSY, CDR2 SAAADI, per germline. This CDR3 contains 13 residues. In DNA form, the CDR3 reads TGCGCCAGCAGTGGGGCCAGGGGAGAGACCCAGTACTTC. Translation gives CASSGARGETQYF.

DNA for the CDR3: TGTGCCAGCAGCTTTGGGGACCGGACAGACTCCTATGGCTACACCTTC. This gives the protein CASSFGDRTDSYGYTF. V usage is TRBV5-6 and J usage is TRBJ1-2; D possibly corresponds to TRBD1 (6 bases). The germline gives CDR1 SGHDT, CDR2 YYEEEE. This CDR3 has 16 residues. V lost 2 bases to trimming and J lost 4 bases, with 18 bases between them.

The rearrangement joins TRBV3-1 (or the pseudogene TRBV3-2) to TRBJ2-7; weak D call: TRBD1 (5 bases). Germline loops: CDR1 LGHDT, CDR2 YNNKEL (reference sequence). V lost 1 base to trimming and J lost 7 bases, with 8 bases between them. CDR3 length: 12 residues. The CDR3 here is CASSQAQGEQYF. CDR3 DNA sequence: TGTGCCAGCAGCCAAGCTCAGGGTGAGCAGTACTTC.

This chain uses TRBV11-1 with TRBJ2-7, with no clear D. Germline V CDR1 and CDR2: SGHAT, FQDESV (reference sequence). With 5 bases removed from V and 3 bases from J, the gap between germline ends came to 14 bases. The CDR3 has 14 residues. This CDR3 is CASSPYPERYEQYF. The CDR3 nucleotides are TGTGCCAGCAGCCCCTACCCCGAACGCTACGAGCAGTACTTC. Together with reference TRBV11-1 and TRBJ2-7, the CDR3 gives the full variable domain: EAEVAQSPRYKITEKSQAVAFWCDPISGHATLYWYRQILGQGPELLVQFQDESVVDDSQLPKDRFSAERLKGVDSTLKIQPAELGDSAMYLCASSPYPERYEQYFGPGTRLTVT.